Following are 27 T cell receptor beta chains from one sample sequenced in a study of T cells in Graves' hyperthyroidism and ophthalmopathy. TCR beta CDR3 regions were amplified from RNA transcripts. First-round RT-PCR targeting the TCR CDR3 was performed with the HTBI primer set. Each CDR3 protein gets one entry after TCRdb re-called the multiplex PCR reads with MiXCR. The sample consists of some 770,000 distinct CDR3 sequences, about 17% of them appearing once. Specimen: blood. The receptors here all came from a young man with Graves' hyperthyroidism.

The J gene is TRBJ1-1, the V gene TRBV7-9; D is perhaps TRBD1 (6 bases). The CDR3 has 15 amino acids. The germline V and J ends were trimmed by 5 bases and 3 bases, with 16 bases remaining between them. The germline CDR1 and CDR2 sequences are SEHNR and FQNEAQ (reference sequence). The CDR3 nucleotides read TGTGCCAGCAGCCCGCACCCTACAGGGCACACTGAAGCTTTCTTT. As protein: CASSPHPTGHTEAFF.

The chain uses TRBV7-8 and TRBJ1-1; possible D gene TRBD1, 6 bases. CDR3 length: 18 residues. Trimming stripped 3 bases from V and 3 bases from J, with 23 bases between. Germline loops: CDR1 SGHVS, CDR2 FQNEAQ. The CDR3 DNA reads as TGTGCCAGCAGCTTTGAGTTTTCCCGGACAGCCATACACACTGAAGCTTTCTTT. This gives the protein CASSFEFSRTAIHTEAFF. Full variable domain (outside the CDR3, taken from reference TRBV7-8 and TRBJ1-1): GAGVSQSPRYKVAKRGQDVALRCDPISGHVSLFWYQQALGQGPEFLTYFQNEAQLDKSGLPSDRFFAERPEGSVSTLKIQRTQQEDSAVYLCASSFEFSRTAIHTEAFFGQGTRLTVV.

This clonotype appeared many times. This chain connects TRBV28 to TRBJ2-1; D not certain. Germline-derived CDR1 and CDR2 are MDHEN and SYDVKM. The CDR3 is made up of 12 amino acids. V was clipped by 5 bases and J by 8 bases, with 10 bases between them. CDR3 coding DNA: TGTGCCAGCAGTGGCCTTGTGGATGAGCAGTTCTTC. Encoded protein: CASSGLVDEQFF.

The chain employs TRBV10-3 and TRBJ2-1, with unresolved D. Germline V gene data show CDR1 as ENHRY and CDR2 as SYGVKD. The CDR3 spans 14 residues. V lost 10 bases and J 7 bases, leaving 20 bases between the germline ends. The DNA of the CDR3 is TGTGCCACCAGCCTTGGAATGAGAGAGAATGAGCAGTTCTTC. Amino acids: CATSLGMRENEQFF.

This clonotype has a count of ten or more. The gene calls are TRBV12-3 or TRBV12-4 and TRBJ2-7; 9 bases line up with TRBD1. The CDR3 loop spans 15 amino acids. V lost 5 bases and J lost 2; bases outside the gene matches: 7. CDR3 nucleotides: TGTGCCAGCAGTCGCGGACAGGGGCGAACCTACGAGCAGTACTTC. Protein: CASSRGQGRTYEQYF.

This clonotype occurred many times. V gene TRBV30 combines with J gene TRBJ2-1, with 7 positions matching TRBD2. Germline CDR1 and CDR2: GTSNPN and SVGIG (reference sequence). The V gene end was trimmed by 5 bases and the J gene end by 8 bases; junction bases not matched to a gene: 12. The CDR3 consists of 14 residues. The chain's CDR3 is CAWDTAGAGDEQFF. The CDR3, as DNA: TGTGCCTGGGACACGGCGGGAGCCGGCGATGAGCAGTTCTTC.

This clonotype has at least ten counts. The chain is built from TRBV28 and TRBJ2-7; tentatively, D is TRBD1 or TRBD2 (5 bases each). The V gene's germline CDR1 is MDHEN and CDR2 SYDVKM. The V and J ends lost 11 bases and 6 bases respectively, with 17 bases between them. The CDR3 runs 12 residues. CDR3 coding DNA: TGTGCCTACGGAGCAGGGACCGGCGAGCAGTACTTC. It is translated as CAYGAGTGEQYF.

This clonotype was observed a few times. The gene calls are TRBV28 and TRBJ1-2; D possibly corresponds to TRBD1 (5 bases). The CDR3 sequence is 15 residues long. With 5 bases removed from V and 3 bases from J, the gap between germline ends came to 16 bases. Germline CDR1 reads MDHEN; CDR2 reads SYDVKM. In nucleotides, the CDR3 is TGTGCCAGCAGTCCCTCGGCAGGGCGGTACTATGGCTACACCTTC. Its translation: CASSPSAGRYYGYTF.

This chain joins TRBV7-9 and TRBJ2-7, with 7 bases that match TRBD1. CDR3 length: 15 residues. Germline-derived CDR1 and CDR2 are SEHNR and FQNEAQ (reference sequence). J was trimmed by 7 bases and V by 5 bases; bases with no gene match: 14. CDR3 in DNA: TGTGCCAGCAGCCGCGACAGGGACCCACCATGGGAGCAGTACTTC. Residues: CASSRDRDPPWEQYF.

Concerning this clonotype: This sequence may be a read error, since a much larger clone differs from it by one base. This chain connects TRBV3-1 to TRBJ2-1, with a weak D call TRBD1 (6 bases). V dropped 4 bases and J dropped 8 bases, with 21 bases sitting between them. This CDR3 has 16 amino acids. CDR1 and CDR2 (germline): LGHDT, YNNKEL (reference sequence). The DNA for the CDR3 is TGTGCCAGCAGCCTAGGGGGTAGCGAGGTCCTTCATGAGCAGTTCTTC. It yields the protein CASSLGGSEVLHEQFF.

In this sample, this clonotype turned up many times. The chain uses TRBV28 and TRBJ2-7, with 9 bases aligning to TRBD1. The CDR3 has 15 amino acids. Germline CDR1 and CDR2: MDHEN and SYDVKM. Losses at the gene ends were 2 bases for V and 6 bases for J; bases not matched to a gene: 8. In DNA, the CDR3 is TGTGCCAGCAGTTTAGCCGGGACAGGGTTCGGCGAGCAGTACTTC. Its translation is CASSLAGTGFGEQYF.

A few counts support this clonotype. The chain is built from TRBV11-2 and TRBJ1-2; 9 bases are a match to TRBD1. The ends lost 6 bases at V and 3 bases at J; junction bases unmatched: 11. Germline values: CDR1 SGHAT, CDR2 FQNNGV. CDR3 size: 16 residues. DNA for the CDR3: TGTGCCAGCAGTCCGGACAGGGGATTAAACTACTATGGCTACACCTTC. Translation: CASSPDRGLNYYGYTF.

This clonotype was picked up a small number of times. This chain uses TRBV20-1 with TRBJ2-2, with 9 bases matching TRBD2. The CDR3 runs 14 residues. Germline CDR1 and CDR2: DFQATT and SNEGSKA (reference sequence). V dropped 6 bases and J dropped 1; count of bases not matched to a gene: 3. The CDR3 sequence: CSAKLAGNTGELFF. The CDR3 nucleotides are TGCAGTGCCAAACTAGCGGGGAACACCGGGGAGCTGTTTTTT.

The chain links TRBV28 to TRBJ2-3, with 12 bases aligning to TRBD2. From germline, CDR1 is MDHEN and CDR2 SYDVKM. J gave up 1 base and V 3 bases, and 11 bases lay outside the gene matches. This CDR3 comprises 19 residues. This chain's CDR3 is CASSLLAGGPRRRTDTQYF. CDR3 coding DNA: TGTGCCAGCAGTTTGCTAGCGGGAGGGCCCCGTCGGCGCACAGATACGCAGTATTTT. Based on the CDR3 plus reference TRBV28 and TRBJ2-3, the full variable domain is DVKVTQSSRYLVKRTGEKVFLECVQDMDHENMFWYRQDPGLGLRLIYFSYDVKMKEKGDIPEGYSVSREKKERFSLILESASTNQTSMYLCASSLLAGGPRRRTDTQYFGPGTRLTVL.

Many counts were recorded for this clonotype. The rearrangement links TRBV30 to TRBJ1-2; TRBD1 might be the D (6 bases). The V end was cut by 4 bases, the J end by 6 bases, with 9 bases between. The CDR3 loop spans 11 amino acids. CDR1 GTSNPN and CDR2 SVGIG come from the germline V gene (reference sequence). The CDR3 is CAWIGGDGYTF. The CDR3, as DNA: TGTGCCTGGATAGGGGGGGATGGCTACACCTTC. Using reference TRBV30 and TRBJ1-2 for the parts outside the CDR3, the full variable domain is SQTIHQWPATLVQPVGSPLSLECTVEGTSNPNLYWYRQAAGRGLQLLFYSVGIGQISSEVPQNLSASRPQDRQFILSSKKLLLSDSGFYLCAWIGGDGYTFGSGTRLTVV.

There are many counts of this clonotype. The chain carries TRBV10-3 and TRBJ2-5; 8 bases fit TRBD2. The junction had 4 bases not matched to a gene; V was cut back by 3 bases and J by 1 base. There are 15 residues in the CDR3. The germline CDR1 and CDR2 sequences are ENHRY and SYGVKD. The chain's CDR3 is CAISDTGTSQETQYF. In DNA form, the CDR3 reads TGTGCCATCAGTGATACCGGGACTAGCCAAGAGACCCAGTACTTC.

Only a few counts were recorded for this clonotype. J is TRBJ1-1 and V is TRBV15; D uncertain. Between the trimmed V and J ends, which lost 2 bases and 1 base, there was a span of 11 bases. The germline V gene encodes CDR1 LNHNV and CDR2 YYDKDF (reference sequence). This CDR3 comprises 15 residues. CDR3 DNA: TGTGCCACCAGCAGATCTAGGATTGAGAACACTGAAGCTTTCTTT. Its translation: CATSRSRIENTEAFF. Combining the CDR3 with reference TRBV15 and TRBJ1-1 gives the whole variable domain DAMVIQNPRYQVTQFGKPVTLSCSQTLNHNVMYWYQQKSSQAPKLLFHYYDKDFNNEADTPDNFQSRRPNTSFCFLDIRSPGLGDTAMYLCATSRSRIENTEAFFGQGTRLTVV.

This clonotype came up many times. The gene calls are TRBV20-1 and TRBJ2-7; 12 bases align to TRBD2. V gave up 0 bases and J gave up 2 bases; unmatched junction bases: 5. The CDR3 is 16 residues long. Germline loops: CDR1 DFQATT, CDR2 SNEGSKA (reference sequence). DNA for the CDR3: TGCAGTGCTAGAGATGGGGCTAGCGGGAGGGCCTACGAGCAGTACTTC. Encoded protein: CSARDGASGRAYEQYF.

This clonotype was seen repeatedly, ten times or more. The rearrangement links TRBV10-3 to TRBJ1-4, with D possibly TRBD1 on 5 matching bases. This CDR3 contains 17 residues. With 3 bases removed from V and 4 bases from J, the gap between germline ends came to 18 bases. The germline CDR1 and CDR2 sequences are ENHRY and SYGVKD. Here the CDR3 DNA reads TGTGCCATCAGTGAAGGGAGGGGTCGATGGCGTAATGAAAAACTGTTTTTT. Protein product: CAISEGRGRWRNEKLFF.

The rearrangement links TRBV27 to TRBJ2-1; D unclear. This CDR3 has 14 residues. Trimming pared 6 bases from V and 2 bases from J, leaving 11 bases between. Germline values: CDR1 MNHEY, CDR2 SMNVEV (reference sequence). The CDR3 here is CASRRSQTYNEQFF. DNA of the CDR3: TGTGCCAGCAGGAGAAGCCAAACCTACAATGAGCAGTTCTTC.

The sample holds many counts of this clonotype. The CDR3 loop is CASGSLAGGERETQYF. Written as DNA, the CDR3 is TGTGCTAGTGGTTCTCTAGCGGGAGGGGAGAGAGAGACCCAGTACTTC. The chain couples TRBV12-5 to TRBJ2-5; the match to TRBD2 covers 12 bases. There are 16 residues in the CDR3. Germline V gives CDR1 LGHNT, CDR2 FRNRAP. V gave up 4 bases and J gave up 4 bases; unmatched junction bases: 7.

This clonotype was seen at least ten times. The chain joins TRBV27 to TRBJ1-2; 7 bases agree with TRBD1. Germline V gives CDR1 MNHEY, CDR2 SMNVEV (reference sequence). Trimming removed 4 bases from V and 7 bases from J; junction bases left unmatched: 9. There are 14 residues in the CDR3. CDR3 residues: CASSSTTGSAGYTF. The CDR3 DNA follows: TGTGCCAGCAGTTCCACGACAGGGTCGGCTGGCTACACCTTC.

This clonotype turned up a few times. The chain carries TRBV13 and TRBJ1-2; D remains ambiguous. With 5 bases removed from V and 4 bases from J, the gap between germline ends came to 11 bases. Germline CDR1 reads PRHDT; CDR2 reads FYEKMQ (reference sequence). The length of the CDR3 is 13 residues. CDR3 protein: CASSPPVPYGYTF. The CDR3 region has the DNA TGTGCCAGCAGCCCGCCGGTTCCCTATGGCTACACCTTC.

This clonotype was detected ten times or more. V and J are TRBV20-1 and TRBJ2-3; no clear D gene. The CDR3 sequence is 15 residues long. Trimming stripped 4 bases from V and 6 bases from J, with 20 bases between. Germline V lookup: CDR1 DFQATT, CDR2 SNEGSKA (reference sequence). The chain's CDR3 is CSATPLSGMADTQYF. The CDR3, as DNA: TGCAGTGCTACCCCCCTTTCTGGGATGGCCGATACGCAGTATTTT.

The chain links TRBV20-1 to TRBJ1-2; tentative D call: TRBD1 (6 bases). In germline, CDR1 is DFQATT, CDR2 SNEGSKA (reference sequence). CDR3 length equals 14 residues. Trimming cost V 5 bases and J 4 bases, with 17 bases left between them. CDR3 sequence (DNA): TGCAGTGCTGGGGGGGGGGGCTGGAGCTATGGCTACACCTTC. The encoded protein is CSAGGGGWSYGYTF.

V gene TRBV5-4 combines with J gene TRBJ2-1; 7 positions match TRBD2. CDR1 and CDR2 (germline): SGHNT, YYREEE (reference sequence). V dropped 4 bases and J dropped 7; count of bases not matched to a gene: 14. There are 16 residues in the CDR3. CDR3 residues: CASSSKAGSLPNEQFF. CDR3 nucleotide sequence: TGTGCCAGCAGCAGTAAAGCGGGGTCCCTCCCGAATGAGCAGTTCTTC.

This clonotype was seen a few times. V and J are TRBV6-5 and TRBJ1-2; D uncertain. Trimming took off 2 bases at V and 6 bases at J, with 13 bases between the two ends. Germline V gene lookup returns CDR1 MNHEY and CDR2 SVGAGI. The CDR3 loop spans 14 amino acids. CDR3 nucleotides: TGTGCCAGCAGTTACGAAGTGGCATACAATGGCTACACCTTC. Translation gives CASSYEVAYNGYTF.